This T cell receptor (beta chain) was identified in a study of OX40 agonist ivuxolimab in advanced cancers. V lost 6 bases and J 2 bases, leaving 9 bases between the germline ends. This CDR3 region has 13 residues. Germline values: CDR1 MNHEY, CDR2 SMNVEV (reference sequence). TCRdb's table, derived via immunoSEQ multiplex PCR, lists solely in-frame clones and lacks some. This repertoire shows 25,000 to 30,000 clones, 80% to 90% found once; its top ten account for 10% to 15%. Samples of blood were obtained at baseline, on cycle 4 day 1, and on cycle 7 day 1. The material was CD4+ or CD8+ T cells sorted from blood, obtained in a trial of the OX40 agonist ivuxolimab. The rearrangement links TRBV27 to TRBJ2-3; D possibly corresponds to TRBD1 (6 bases). The sequence derives from an adult with an advanced solid tumor such as melanoma, head and neck, liver or kidney cancer. CDR3 loop: CASRYRVTDTQYF. The CDR3 DNA follows: TGTGCCAGCAGGTACAGGGTCACAGATACGCAGTATTTT.